Listed below are T cell receptor beta chains from one sample, sequenced in a study of blood T cell repertoires in COVID-19. Assay: immunoSEQ multiplex PCR; the TCRdb copy retains only in-frame clones and omits some. This table holds 200,000 to 250,000 clones, over 80% found once. Sequencing used PBMCs or T cells enriched from blood (not recorded which). These TCRs come from a woman in her 30s with acute COVID-19. Both conserved end residues are trimmed from each CDR3. D genes are given only for firm matches.

d_call v_call cdr3_aa
. TRBV7-8 ASSLSRGNEAF
. TRBV18 ASSRYQAPNEKLF
TRBD1 TRBV3-1/TRBV3-2 ASSRTGLGLDTEAF
TRBD1 TRBV3-1/TRBV3-2 ASSQVAGGQPQH
. TRBV3-1/TRBV3-2 ASSPILVGGTEAF
. TRBV10-2 ASSPWEAGELF
. TRBV12-3/TRBV12-4 ASSPSRGEGYT
. TRBV6-2/TRBV6-3 ASSSQDRNSNQPQH
. TRBV6-1 ASSESGGRNSPLH
TRBD2 TRBV9 ASSPNWGTSPYEQY
. TRBV7-2 ASSLGVGGTLYEQY
. TRBV4-2 ASSLKGFPEGGYT
. TRBV10-2 ASTVDSQNTEAF
TRBD1 TRBV2 ASSEDRVNTEAF
TRBD1 TRBV19 ASTRSRTGEEKLF
TRBD1 TRBV19 ASSPGQGGNEKLF
. TRBV5-6 ASRPGGSGTDTQY
. TRBV29-1 SGTENIGYNEQF
. TRBV27 ASRRRLGTEAF
TRBD1 TRBV16 ASSQRTGRYNEQF
TRBD2 TRBV5-6 ASSEDGTSGDETQY
. TRBV3-1/TRBV3-2 ASSQEKEGNQPQH
. TRBV15 ATSRQVQTATNEKLF
. TRBV7-9 ASTQTGANTGELF
TRBD1 TRBV7-2 ASSSQGADYNEQF
. TRBV15 ATSIQRQPQH
TRBD1 TRBV9 ASSVDKQGLNVNTEAF
TRBD2 TRBV7-2 ASSLASGGAYTQY
TRBD1 TRBV19 ASSMGQGYYGYT
. TRBV12-3/TRBV12-4 ASTLTGWLSAF
. TRBV7-2 ASSLAPGLTGELF
. TRBV6-5 ACSRGINEKLF
. TRBV5-1 ASSLAPGQRNQPQH
TRBD1 TRBV29-1 SVYGQAVYGYT
. TRBV30 AWSDGTLYGYT
TRBD1 TRBV12-5 ASGLRDRGHNSPLH
TRBD1 TRBV10-3 AISDPGRQGIQPQH
TRBD1 TRBV5-1 ASSLVGGGSGNTIY
. TRBV24-1 ATSAGYSNQPQH
. TRBV5-8 ASSLAGWEKLF
. TRBV5-5 ASSFGGSNSPLH
. TRBV7-2 AQDGGNNYGYT
. TRBV6-2/TRBV6-3 ASSPRDSKNQY
. TRBV30 AWGVEGTQY
TRBD2 TRBV11-3 ASSPSSGGNTGELF
TRBD1 TRBV18 ASSPGRTGADFGETQY
. TRBV7-9 ASSSYIGQGYEQY
. TRBV9 ASTANRDISASGANVLT
. TRBV7-6 ASSSRTAGPISGANVLT
TRBD1 TRBV29-1 SVGTTGGSEETQY